This TCR beta chain was recorded in a study of OX40 agonist ivuxolimab in advanced cancers. Study overall: Ivuxolimab is a fully human IgG2 antibody that activates OX40 (CD134).

V was clipped by 7 bases and J by 5 bases, with 11 bases between them. This CDR3 has 12 amino acids. Germline V gene sequence: CDR1 MNHNY, CDR2 SVGAGI (reference sequence). The method was immunoSEQ multiplex PCR; TCRdb's version includes in-frame clones alone and lacks a portion of them. The sample contains about 19,000 clones, nearly 85% of which appear only once. The sample here was CD4+ or CD8+ T cells sorted from blood, taken in a trial of the OX40 agonist ivuxolimab. This chain connects TRBV6-6 to TRBJ1-1; D may be TRBD1 (6 bases). This sequence originates from an adult with an advanced solid tumor such as melanoma, head and neck, liver or kidney cancer. The CDR3 sequence: CASIKQGTEAFF. For the CDR3, the DNA is TGTGCCAGCATTAAACAGGGTACTGAAGCTTTCTTT.